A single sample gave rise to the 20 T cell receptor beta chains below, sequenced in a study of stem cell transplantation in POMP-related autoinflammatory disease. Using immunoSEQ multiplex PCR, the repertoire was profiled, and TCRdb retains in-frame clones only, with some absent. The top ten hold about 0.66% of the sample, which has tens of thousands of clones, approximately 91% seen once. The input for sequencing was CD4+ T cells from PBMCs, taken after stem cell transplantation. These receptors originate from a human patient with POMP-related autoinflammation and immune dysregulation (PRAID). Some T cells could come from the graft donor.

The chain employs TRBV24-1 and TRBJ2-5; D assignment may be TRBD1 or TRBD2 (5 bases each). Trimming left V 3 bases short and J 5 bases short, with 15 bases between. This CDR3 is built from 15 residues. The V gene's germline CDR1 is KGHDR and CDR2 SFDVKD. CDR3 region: CATSDPGPQRETQYF. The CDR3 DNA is TGTGCCACCAGTGATCCGGGACCCCAGCGGGAGACCCAGTACTTC.

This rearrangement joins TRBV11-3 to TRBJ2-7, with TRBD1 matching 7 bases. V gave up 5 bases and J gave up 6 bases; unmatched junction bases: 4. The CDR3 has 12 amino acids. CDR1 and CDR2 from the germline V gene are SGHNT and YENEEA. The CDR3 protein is CASSKQGFEQYV. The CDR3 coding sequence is TGTGCCAGCAGCAAACAGGGGTTCGAGCAGTACGTC.

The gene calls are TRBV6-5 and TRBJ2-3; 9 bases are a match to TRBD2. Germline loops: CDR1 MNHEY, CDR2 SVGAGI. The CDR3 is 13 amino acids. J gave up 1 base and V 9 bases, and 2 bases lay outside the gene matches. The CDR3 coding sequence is TGTGCCAGTGTAGCGGGGGGCACAGATACGCAGTATTTT. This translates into CASVAGGTDTQYF.

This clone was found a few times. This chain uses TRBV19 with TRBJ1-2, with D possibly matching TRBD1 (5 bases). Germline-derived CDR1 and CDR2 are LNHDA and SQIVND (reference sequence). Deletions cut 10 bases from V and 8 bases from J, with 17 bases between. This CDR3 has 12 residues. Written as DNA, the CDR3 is TGTGCCACCCTCAATGGAGGGGTAGGCTACACCTTC. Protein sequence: CATLNGGVGYTF.

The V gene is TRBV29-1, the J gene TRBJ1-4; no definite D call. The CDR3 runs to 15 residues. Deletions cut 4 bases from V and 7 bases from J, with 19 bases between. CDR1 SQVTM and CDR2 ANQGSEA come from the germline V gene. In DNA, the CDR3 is TGCAGCGTTGGTTATGTTGGATTGGGAATTGAAAAACTGTTTTTT. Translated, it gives CSVGYVGLGIEKLFF.

The CDR3 spells CASRADRSLPMNTEAFF. The CDR3 DNA is TGTGCCAGCAGGGCGGACAGGTCTCTCCCCATGAACACTGAAGCTTTCTTT. This chain joins TRBV7-2 and TRBJ1-1; 7 nucleotides agree with TRBD1. This CDR3 has 17 amino acids. V was clipped by 6 bases and J by 0 bases; unmatched bases: 13. CDR1 SGHTA and CDR2 FQGNSA come from the germline V gene.

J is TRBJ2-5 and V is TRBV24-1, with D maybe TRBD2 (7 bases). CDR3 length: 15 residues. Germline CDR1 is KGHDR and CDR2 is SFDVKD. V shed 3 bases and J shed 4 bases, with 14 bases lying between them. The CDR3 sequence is CATSDPQGGSETQYF. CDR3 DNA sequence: TGTGCCACCAGTGATCCACAGGGAGGGTCAGAGACCCAGTACTTC.

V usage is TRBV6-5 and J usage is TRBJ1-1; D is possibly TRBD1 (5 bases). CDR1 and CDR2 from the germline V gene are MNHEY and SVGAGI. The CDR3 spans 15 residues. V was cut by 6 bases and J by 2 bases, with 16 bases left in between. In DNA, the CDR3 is TGTGCCAGCAGCTTCAGGGTTCCCCTAAACACTGAAGCTTTCTTT. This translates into CASSFRVPLNTEAFF.

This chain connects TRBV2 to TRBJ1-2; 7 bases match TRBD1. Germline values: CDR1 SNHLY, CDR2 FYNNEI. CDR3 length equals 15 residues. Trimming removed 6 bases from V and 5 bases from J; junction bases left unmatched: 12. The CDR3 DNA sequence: TGTGCCAGCAGCGAAAGGTTAGGCAGGGGGTATGGCTACACCTTC. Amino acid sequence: CASSERLGRGYGYTF.

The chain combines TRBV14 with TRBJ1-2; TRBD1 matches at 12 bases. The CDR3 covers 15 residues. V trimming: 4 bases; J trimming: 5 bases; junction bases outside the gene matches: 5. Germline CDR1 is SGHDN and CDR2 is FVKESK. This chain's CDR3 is CASSPGQGAVYGYTF. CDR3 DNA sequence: TGTGCCAGCAGCCCGGGACAGGGGGCAGTTTATGGCTACACCTTC.

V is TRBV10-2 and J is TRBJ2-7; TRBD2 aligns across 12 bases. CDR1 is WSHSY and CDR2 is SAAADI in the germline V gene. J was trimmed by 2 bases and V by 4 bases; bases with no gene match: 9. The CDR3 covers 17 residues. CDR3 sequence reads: CASSGSRLAGGPYEQYF. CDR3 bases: TGCGCCAGCAGTGGGAGTAGGCTAGCGGGAGGGCCCTACGAGCAGTACTTC.

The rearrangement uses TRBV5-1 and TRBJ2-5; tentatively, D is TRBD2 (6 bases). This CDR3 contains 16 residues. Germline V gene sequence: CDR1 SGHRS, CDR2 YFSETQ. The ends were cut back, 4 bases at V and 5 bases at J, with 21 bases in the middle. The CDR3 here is CASSQTRASAGETQYF. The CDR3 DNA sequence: TGCGCCAGCAGCCAGACGCGGGCTAGCGCCGGGGAGACCCAGTACTTC.

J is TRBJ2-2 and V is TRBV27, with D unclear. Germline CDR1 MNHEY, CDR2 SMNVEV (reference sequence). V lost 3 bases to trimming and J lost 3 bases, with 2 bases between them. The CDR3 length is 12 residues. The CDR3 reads CASSFHTGELFF. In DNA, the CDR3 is TGTGCCAGCAGTTTCCACACCGGGGAGCTGTTTTTT.

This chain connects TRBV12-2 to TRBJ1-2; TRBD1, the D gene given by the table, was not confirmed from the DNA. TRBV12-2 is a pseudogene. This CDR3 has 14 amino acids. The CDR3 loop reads CASRLNPGNYGYTF. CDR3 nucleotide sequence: TGTGCAAGTCGCTTAAATCCAGGCAACTATGGCTACACCTTC.

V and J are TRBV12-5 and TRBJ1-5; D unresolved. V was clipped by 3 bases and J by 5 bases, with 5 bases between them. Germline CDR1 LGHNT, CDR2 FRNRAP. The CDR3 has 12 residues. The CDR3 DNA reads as TGTGCTAGTGGTTTTGGGGATCAGCCCCAGCATTTT. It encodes CASGFGDQPQHF. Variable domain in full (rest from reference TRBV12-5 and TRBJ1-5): DARVTQTPRHKVTEMGQEVTMRCQPILGHNTVFWYRQTMMQGLELLAYFRNRAPLDDSGMPKDRFSAEMPDATLATLKIQPSEPRDSAVYFCASGFGDQPQHFGDGTRLSIL.

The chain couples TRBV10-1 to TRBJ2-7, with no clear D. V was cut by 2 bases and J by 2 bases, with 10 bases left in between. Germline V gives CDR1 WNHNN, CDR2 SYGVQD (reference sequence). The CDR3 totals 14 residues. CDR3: CASSEPKAPYEQYF. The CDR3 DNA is TGCGCCAGCAGTGAGCCCAAGGCCCCCTACGAGCAGTACTTC.

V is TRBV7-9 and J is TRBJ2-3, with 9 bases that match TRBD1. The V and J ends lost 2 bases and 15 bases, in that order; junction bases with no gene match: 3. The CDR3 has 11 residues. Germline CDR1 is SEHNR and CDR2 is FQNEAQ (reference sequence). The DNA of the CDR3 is TGTGCCAGCAGCTTACAGGACAGGGGTTATTTT. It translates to CASSLQDRGYF.

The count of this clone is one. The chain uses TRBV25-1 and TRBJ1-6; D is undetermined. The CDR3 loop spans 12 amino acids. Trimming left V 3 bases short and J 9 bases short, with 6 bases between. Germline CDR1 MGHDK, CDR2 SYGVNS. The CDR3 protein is CASSDGRSPLHF. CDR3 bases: TGTGCCAGCAGTGATGGCCGTTCACCCCTCCACTTT.

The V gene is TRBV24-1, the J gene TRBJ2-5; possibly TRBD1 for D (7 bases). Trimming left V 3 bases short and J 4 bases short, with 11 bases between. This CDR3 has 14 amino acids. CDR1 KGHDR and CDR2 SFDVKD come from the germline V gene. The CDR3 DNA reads TGTGCCACCAGTGATCCAGGGGGAGGAGAGACCCAGTACTTC. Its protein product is CATSDPGGGETQYF.

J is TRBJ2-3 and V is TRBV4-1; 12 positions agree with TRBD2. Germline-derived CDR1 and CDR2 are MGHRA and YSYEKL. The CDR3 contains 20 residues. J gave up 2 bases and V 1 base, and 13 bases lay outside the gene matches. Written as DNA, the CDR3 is TGCGCCAGCAGCCAAGTTCGCCTAGCGGGAGGGCCGGGGGACACAGATACGCAGTATTTT. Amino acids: CASSQVRLAGGPGDTDTQYF.